Listed here is a single T cell receptor (beta chain). Its antigen is still unknown. This sample was included in a study of cytomegalovirus exposure and HLA in healthy donors. Findings and caveats of the study: More than 150 TCR beta chains were listed as cytomegalovirus-associated. The records held CMV serostatus as the only immune exposure information.

It was with 60 Vbeta and 13 Jbeta primers that the PCR ran. Measured with immunoSEQ multiplex PCR; TCRdb has only the in-frame clones, and not every one. The table shows about 130,000 clones, with 75% to 90% occurring only once. Per the germline V gene, CDR1 is MNHEY and CDR2 is SMNVEV (reference sequence). There are 16 residues in the CDR3. The ends lost 7 bases at V and 7 bases at J; junction bases unmatched: 17. V and J are TRBV27 and TRBJ2-7; the match to TRBD1 covers 9 bases. The clonotype comes from a man aged 30 to 39 in good health and CMV-seropositive. Sequencing was carried out using PBMCs. The CDR3 nucleotides read TGTGCCAGCACCCTCCGTGGGGGACAGGGTACGAGGGAGCAGTACTTC. Translating it yields CASTLRGGQGTREQYF.